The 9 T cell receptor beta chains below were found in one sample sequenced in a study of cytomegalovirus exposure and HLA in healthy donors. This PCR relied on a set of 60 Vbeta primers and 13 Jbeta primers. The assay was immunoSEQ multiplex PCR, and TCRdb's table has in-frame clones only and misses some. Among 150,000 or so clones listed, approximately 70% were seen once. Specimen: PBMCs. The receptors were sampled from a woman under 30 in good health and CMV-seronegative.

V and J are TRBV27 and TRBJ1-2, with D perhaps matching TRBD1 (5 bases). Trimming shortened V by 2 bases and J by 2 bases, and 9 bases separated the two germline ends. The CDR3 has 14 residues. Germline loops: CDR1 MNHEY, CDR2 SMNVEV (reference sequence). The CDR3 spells CASSLNRNNYGYTF. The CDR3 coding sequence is TGTGCCAGCAGTTTAAACAGGAACAACTATGGCTACACCTTC.

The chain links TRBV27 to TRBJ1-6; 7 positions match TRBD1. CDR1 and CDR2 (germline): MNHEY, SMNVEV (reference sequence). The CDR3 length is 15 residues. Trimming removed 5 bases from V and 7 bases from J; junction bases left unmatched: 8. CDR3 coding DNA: TGTGCCAGCAGTCCAATGACAGGGACCAATTCACCCCTCCACTTT. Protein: CASSPMTGTNSPLHF.

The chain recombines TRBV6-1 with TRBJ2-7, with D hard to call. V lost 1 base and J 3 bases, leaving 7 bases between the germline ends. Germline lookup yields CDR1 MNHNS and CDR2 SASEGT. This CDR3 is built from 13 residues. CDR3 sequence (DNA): TGTGCCAGCAGTGAAGGAGAGGTCTACGAGCAGTACTTC. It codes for CASSEGEVYEQYF.

In nucleotides, the CDR3 is TGTGCCAGCAGCGAGACAGGGGGAGAGGAAAAACTGTTTTTT. This translates into CASSETGGEEKLFF. The chain couples TRBV5-4 to TRBJ1-4, with 9 positions matching TRBD1. V dropped 4 bases and J dropped 8; count of bases not matched to a gene: 6. There are 14 residues in the CDR3. Germline-derived CDR1 and CDR2 are SGHNT and YYREEE (reference sequence). The variable domain in full, completed from reference TRBV5-4 and TRBJ1-4, reads ETGVTQSPTHLIKTRGQQVTLRCSSQSGHNTVSWYQQALGQGPQFIFQYYREEENGRGNFPPRFSGLQFPNYSSELNVNALELDDSALYLCASSETGGEEKLFFGSGTQLSVL.

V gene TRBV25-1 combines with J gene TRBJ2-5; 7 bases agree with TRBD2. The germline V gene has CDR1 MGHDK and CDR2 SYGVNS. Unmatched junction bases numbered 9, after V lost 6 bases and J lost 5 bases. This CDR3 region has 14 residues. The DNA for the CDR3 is TGTGCCAGCAGGCCTTCGGGGGGAGGGGAGACCCAGTACTTC. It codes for CASRPSGGGETQYF. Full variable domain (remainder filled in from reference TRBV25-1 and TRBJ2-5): EADIYQTPRYLVIGTGKKITLECSQTMGHDKMYWYQQDPGMELHLIHYSYGVNSTEKGDLSSESTVSRIRTEHFPLTLESARPSHTSQYLCASRPSGGGETQYFGPGTRLLVL.

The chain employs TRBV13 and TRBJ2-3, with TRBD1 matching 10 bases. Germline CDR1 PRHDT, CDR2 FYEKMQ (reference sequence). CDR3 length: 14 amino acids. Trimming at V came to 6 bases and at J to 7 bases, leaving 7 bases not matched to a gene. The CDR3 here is CASRTTGGRNTQYF. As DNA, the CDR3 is TGTGCCAGCAGGACGACAGGGGGCAGGAATACGCAGTATTTT. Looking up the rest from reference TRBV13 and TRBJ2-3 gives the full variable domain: AAGVIQSPRHLIKEKRETATLKCYPIPRHDTVYWYQQGPGQDPQFLISFYEKMQSDKGSIPDRFSAQQFSDYHSELNMSSLELGDSALYFCASRTTGGRNTQYFGPGTRLTVL.

CDR3 sequence: CASRGSGTGASYEQYF. The CDR3 nucleotides read TGTGCCAGCAGGGGGTCCGGGACAGGGGCCTCCTACGAGCAGTACTTC. This chain joins TRBV11-1 and TRBJ2-7, with 10 bases matching TRBD1. CDR1 and CDR2 from the germline V gene are SGHAT and FQDESV (reference sequence). The J segment lost 0 bases and the V segment lost 6 bases, leaving 8 bases of the junction unmatched. This CDR3 spans 16 amino acids.

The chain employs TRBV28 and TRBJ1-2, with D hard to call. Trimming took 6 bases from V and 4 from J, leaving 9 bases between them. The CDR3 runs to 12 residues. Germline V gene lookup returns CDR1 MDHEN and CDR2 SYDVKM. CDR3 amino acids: CASSRGGYGYTF. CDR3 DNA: TGTGCCAGCAGCAGAGGTGGCTATGGCTACACCTTC.

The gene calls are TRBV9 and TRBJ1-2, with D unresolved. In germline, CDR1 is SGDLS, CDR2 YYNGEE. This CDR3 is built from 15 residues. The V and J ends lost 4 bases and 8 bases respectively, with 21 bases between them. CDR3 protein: CASSRVLQEAGGYTF. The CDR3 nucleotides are TGTGCCAGCAGCCGAGTGTTACAAGAAGCGGGGGGCTACACCTTC.